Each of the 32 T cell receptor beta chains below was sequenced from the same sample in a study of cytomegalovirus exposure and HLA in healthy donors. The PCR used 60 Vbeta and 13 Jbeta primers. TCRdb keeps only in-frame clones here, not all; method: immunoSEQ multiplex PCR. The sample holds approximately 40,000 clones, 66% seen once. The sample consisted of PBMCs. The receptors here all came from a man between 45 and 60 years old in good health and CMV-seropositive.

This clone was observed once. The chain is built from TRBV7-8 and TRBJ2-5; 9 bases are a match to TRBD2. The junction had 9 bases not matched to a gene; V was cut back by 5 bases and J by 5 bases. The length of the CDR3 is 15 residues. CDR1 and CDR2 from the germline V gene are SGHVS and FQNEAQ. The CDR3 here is CASSPRTSARETQYF. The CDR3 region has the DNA TGTGCCAGCAGCCCAAGGACTAGCGCACGGGAGACCCAGTACTTC.

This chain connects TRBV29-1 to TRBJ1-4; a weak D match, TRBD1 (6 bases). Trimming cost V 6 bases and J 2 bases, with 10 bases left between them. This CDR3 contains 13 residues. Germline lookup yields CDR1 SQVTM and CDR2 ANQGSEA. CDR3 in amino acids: CSVSGVTNEKLFF. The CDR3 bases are TGCAGCGTCTCAGGGGTTACTAATGAAAAACTGTTTTTT. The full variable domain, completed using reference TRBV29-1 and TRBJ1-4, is SAVISQKPSRDICQRGTSLTIQCQVDSQVTMMFWYRQQPGQSLTLIATANQGSEATYESGFVIDKFPISRPNLTFSTLTVSNMSPEDSSIYLCSVSGVTNEKLFFGSGTQLSVL.

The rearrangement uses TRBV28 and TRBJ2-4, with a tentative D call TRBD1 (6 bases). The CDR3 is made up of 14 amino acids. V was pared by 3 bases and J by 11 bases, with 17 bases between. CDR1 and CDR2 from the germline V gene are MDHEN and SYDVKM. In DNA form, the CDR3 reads TGTGCCAGCAGTTTCTCAAGGGGGTTTGTCGTTCAGTACTTC. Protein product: CASSFSRGFVVQYF.

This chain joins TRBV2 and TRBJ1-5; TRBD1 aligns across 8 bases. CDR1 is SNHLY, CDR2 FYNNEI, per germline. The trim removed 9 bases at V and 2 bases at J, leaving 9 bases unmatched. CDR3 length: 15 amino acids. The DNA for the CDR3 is TGTGCCAGTACTTTCCAGGGGGCAGGCAATCAGCCCCAGCATTTT. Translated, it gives CASTFQGAGNQPQHF.

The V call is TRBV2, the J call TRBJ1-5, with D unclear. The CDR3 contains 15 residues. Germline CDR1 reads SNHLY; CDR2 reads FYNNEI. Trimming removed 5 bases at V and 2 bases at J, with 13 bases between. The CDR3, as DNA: TGTGCCAGCAGTAAGGACTCGGCGGGCAATCAGCCCCAGCATTTT. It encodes CASSKDSAGNQPQHF.

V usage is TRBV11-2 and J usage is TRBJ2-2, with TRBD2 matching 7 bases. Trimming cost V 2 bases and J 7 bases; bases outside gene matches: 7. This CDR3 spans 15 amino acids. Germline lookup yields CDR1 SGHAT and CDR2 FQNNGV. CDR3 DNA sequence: TGTGCCAGCAGCTTATGGTCGGGGGGAGGCGGGGAGCTGTTTTTT. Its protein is CASSLWSGGGGELFF. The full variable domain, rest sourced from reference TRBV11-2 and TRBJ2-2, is EAGVAQSPRYKIIEKRQSVAFWCNPISGHATLYWYQQILGQGPKLLIQFQNNGVVDDSQLPKDRFSAERLKGVDSTLKIQPAKLEDSAVYLCASSLWSGGGGELFFGEGSRLTVL.

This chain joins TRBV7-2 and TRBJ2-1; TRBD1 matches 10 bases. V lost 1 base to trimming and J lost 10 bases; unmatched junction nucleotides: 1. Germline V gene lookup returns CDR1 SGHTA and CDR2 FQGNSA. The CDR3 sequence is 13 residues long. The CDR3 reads CASSLGGQGEQFF. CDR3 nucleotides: TGTGCCAGCAGCTTAGGGGGACAGGGGGAGCAGTTCTTC.

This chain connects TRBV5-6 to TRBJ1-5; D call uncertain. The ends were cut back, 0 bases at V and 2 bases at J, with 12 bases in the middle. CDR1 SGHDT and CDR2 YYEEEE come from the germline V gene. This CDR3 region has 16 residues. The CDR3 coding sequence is TGTGCCAGCAGCTTGGGAGGATCGAGTGGCAATCAGCCCCAGCATTTT. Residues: CASSLGGSSGNQPQHF.

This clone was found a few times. CDR3 residues: CASSLRQGAETQYF. The CDR3 nucleotides are TGTGCCAGCAGCTTAAGACAGGGGGCGGAGACCCAGTACTTC. This sequence joins TRBV11-2 and TRBJ2-5, with 10 bases aligning to TRBD1. CDR3 length equals 14 residues. J was trimmed by 5 bases and V by 2 bases; bases with no gene match: 2. In germline, CDR1 is SGHAT, CDR2 FQNNGV.

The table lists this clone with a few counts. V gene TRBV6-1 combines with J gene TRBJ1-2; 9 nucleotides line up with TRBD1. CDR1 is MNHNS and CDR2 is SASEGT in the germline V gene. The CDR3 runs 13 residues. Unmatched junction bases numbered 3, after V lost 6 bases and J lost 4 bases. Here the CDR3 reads CASRGDRAYGYTF. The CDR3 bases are TGTGCCAGCAGGGGGGACAGGGCCTATGGCTACACCTTC.

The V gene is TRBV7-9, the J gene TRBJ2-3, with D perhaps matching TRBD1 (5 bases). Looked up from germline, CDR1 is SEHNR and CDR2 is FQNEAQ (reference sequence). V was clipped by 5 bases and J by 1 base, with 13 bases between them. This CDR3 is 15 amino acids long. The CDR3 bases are TGTGCCAGCAGCATACAGGATGAGGGCACAGATACGCAGTATTTT. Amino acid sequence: CASSIQDEGTDTQYF. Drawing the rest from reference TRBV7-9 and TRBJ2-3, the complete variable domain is DTGVSQNPRHKITKRGQNVTFRCDPISEHNRLYWYRQTLGQGPEFLTYFQNEAQLEKSRLLSDRFSAERPKGSFSTLEIQRTEQGDSAMYLCASSIQDEGTDTQYFGPGTRLTVL.

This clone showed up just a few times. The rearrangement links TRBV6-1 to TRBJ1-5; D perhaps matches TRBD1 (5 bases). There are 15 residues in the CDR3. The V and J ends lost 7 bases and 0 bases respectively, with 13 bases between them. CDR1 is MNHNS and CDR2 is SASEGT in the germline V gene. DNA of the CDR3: TGTGCCAGCACTTCCTTGGACAATAGCAATCAGCCCCAGCATTTT. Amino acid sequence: CASTSLDNSNQPQHF.

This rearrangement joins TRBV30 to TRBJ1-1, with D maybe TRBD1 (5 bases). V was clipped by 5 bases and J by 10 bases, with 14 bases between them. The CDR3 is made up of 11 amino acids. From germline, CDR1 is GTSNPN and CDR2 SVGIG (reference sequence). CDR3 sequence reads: CAWGGGFVAFF. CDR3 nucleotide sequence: TGTGCCTGGGGGGGAGGGTTCGTAGCTTTCTTT.

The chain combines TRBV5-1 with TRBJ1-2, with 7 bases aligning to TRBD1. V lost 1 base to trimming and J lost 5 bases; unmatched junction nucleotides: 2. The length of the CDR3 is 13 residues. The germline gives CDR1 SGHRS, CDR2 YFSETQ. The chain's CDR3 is CASSLSGGYGYTF. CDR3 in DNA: TGCGCCAGCAGCTTGTCAGGGGGGTATGGCTACACCTTC.

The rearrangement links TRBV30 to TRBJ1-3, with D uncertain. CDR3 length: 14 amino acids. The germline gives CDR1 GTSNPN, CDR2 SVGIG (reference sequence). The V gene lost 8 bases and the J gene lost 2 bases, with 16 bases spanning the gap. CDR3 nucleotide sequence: TGTGCCCAGTCGTTAGGAGATGCTGGAAACACCATATATTTT. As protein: CAQSLGDAGNTIYF. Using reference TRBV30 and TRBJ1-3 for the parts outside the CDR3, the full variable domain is SQTIHQWPATLVQPVGSPLSLECTVEGTSNPNLYWYRQAAGRGLQLLFYSVGIGQISSEVPQNLSASRPQDRQFILSSKKLLLSDSGFYLCAQSLGDAGNTIYFGEGSWLTVV.

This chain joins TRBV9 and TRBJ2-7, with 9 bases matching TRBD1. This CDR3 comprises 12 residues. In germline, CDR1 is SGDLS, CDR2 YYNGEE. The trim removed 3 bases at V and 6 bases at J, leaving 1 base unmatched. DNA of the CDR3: TGTGCCAGCAGCGCGACAGGGGGCGAGCAGTACTTC. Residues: CASSATGGEQYF.

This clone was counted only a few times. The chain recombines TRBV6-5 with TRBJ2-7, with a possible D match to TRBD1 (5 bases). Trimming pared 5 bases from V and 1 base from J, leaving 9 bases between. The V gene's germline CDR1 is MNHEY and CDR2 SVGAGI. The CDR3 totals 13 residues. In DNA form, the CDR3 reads TGTGCCAGCAGTGCAGGGTCTTCCTACGAGCAGTACTTC. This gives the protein CASSAGSSYEQYF.

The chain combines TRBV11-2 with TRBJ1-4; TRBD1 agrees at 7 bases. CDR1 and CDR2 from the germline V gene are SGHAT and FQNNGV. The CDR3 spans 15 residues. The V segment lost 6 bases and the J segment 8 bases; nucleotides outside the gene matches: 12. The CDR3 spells CASSLTGETGEKLFF. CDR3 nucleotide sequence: TGTGCCAGCAGTTTAACAGGGGAGACGGGCGAAAAACTGTTTTTT.

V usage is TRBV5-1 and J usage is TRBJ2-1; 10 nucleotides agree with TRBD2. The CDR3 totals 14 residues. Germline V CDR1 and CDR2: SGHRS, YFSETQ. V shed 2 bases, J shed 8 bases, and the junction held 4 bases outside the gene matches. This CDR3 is CASSLAGGRDEQFF. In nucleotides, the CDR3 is TGCGCCAGCAGCTTAGCGGGGGGGCGCGATGAGCAGTTCTTC.

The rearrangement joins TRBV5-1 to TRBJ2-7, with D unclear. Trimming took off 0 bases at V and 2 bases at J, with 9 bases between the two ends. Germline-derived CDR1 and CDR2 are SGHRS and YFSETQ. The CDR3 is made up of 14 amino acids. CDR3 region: CASSLEAGTYEQYF. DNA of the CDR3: TGCGCCAGCAGCTTGGAGGCAGGCACCTACGAGCAGTACTTC.

CDR3 coding DNA: TGTGCCAGCAGCTTAGCAAATCAGGGGAATGAGCAGTTCTTC. It encodes CASSLANQGNEQFF. The chain employs TRBV7-9 and TRBJ2-1, with D possibly TRBD1 on 6 matching bases. The CDR3 covers 14 residues. Per the germline V gene, CDR1 is SEHNR and CDR2 is FQNEAQ (reference sequence). Trimming removed 0 bases at V and 7 bases at J, with 10 bases between.

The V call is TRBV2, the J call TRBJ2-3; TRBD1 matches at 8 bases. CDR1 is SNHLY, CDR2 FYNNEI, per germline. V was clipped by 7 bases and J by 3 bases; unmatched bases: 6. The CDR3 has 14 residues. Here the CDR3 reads CASKGDRGTDTQYF. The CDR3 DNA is TGTGCCAGCAAAGGCGACAGGGGAACAGATACGCAGTATTTT.

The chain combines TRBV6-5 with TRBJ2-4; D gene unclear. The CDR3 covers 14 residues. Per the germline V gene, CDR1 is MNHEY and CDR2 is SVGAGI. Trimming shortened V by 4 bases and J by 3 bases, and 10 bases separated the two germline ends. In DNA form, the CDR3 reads TGTGCCAGCAGTTCGCAGGAAAACAAAAACATTCAGTACTTC. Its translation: CASSSQENKNIQYF.

Here the CDR3 reads CASSPFVNTEAFF. CDR3 nucleotide sequence: TGTGCCAGCAGCCCGTTCGTTAACACTGAAGCTTTCTTT. The rearrangement uses TRBV7-2 and TRBJ1-1; no definite D call. Per the germline V gene, CDR1 is SGHTA and CDR2 is FQGNSA. Trimming removed 5 bases from V and 2 bases from J, with 9 bases in between. The CDR3 covers 13 residues.

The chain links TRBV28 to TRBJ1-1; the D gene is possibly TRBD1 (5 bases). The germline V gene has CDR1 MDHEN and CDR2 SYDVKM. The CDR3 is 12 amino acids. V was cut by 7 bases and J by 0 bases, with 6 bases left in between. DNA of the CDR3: TGTGCCAGCACAGGGATGAACACTGAAGCTTTCTTT. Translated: CASTGMNTEAFF.

Written as DNA, the CDR3 is TGTGCCAGCAGAAACAGGGGGCGGGTGGCCGGGGAGCTGTTTTTT. Translating it yields CASRNRGRVAGELFF. The V gene is TRBV2, the J gene TRBJ2-2; 9 nucleotides align to TRBD1. The germline CDR1 and CDR2 sequences are SNHLY and FYNNEI. This CDR3 is built from 15 residues. The J segment lost 6 bases and the V segment lost 6 bases, leaving 8 bases of the junction unmatched.

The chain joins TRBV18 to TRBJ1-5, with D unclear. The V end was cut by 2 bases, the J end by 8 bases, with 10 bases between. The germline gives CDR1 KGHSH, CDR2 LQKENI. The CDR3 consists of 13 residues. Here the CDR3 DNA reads TGTGCCAGCTCACCAACCCCAGAGGAGCCCCAGCATTTT. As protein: CASSPTPEEPQHF.

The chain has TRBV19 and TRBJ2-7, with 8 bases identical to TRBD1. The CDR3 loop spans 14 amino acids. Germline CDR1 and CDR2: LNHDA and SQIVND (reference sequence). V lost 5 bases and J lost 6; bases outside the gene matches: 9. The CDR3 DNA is TGTGCCAGTAGTTCAACAGGGGGAGAGGGCGAGCAGTACTTC. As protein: CASSSTGGEGEQYF.

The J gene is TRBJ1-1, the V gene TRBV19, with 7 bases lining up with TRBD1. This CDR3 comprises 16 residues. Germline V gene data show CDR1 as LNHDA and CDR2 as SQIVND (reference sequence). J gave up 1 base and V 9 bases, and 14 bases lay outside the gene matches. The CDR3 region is CASSPFVGQTNTEAFF. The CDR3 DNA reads TGTGCCAGCTCACCTTTCGTGGGACAGACGAACACTGAAGCTTTCTTT.

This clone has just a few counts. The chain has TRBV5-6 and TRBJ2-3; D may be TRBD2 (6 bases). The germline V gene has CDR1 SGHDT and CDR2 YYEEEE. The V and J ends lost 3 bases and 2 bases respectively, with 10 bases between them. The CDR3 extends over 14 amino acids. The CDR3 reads CASSWGENTDTQYF. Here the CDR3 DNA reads TGTGCCAGCAGCTGGGGGGAAAACACAGATACGCAGTATTTT.

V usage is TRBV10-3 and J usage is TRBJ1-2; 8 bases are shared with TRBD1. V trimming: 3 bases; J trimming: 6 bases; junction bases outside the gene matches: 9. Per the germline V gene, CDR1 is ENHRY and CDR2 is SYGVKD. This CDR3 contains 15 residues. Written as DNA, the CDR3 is TGTGCCATCAGTGATTTTACAGGGGGGCCCCATGGCTACACCTTC. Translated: CAISDFTGGPHGYTF.

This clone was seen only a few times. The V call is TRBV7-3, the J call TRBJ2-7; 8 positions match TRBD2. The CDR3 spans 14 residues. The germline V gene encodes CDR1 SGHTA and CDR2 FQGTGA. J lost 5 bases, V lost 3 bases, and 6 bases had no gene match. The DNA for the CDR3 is TGTGCCAGCAGCTTTGCCCAGCGGGGGAACGAGCAGTACTTC. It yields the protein CASSFAQRGNEQYF.